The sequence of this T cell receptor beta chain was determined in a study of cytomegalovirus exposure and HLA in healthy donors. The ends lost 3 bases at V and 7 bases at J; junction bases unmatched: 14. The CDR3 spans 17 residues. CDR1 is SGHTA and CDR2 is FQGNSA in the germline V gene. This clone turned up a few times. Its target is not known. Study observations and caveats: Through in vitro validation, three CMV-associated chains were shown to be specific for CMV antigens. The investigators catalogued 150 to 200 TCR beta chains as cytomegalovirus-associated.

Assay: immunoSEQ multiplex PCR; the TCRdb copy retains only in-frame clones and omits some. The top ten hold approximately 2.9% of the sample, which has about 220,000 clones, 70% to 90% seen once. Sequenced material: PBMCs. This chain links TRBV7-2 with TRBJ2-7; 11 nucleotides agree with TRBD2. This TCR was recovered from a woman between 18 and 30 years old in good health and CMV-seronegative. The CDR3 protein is CASSFGTSGRATLEQYF. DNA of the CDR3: TGTGCCAGCAGCTTCGGGACTAGCGGAAGAGCTACCTTGGAGCAGTACTTC.